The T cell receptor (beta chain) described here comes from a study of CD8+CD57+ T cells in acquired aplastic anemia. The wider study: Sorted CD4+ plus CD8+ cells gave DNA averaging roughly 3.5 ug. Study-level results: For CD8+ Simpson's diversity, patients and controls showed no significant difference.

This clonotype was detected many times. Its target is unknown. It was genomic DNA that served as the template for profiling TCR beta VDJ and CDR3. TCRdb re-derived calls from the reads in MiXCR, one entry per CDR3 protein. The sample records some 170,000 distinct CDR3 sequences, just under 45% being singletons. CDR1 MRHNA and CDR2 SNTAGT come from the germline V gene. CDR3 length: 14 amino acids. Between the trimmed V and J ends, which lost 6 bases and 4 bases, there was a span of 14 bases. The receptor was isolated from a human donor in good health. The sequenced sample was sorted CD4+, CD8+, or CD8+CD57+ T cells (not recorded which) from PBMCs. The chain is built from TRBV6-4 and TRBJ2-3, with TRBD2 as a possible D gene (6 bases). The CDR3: CASSLERAADTQYF. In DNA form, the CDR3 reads TGTGCCAGCAGCCTCGAGCGGGCGGCAGATACGCAGTATTTT.